The 26 T cell receptor beta chains presented below share a single source sample, sequenced in a study of cytomegalovirus exposure and HLA in healthy donors. PCR amplification relied on 60 Vbeta primers (plus 13 Jbeta primers). The assay was immunoSEQ multiplex PCR, and TCRdb's table has in-frame clones only and misses some. The sample has approximately 190,000 clones; approximately 82% are singletons. The material sequenced was PBMCs. The receptors were sampled from a man aged 35 to 55 in good health and CMV-seropositive.

This chain connects TRBV10-3 to TRBJ2-2, with 9 bases identical to TRBD1. CDR3 size: 13 residues. The J segment lost 6 bases and the V segment lost 10 bases, leaving 6 bases of the junction unmatched. From germline, CDR1 is ENHRY and CDR2 SYGVKD. The DNA for the CDR3 is TGTGCCACACGGGACAGGGAGGCCGGGGAGCTGTTTTTT. Protein sequence: CATRDREAGELFF.

The chain employs TRBV10-3 and TRBJ2-3; D is undetermined. Germline loops: CDR1 ENHRY, CDR2 SYGVKD. Trimming pared 0 bases from V and 8 bases from J, leaving 18 bases between. This CDR3 is 16 amino acids long. The CDR3 sequence is CAISESLVGSGGTQYF. The CDR3 DNA sequence: TGTGCCATCAGTGAGTCCCTAGTGGGTAGTGGTGGTACGCAGTATTTT.

V is TRBV6-6 and J is TRBJ2-1; D ambiguous. The CDR3 covers 12 residues. CDR1 and CDR2 (germline): MNHNY, SVGAGI (reference sequence). CDR3 residues: CVLANSYNEQFF. Here the CDR3 DNA reads TGTGTGTTGGCAAACTCCTACAATGAGCAGTTCTTC.

The rearrangement links TRBV29-1 to TRBJ2-5; a possible D gene is TRBD2 (6 bases). Germline-derived CDR1 and CDR2 are SQVTM and ANQGSEA. Trimming shortened V by 5 bases and J by 5 bases, and 18 bases separated the two germline ends. The CDR3 runs 14 residues. The CDR3 DNA reads as TGCAGCGTTAAAGGACTTGGGGGGAGTGAGACCCAGTACTTC. It is translated as CSVKGLGGSETQYF.

Only a few counts were recorded for this clone. This chain uses TRBV12-5 with TRBJ2-5; D uncertain. Germline V CDR1 and CDR2: LGHNT, FRNRAP. V shed 2 bases and J shed 4 bases, with 8 bases lying between them. The CDR3 extends over 13 amino acids. CDR3 sequence (DNA): TGTGCTAGTGGTTTGCAGTTTCCAGAGACCCAGTACTTC. Translating it yields CASGLQFPETQYF.

This sequence joins TRBV28 and TRBJ2-7, with 13 bases that match TRBD2. Looked up from germline, CDR1 is MDHEN and CDR2 is SYDVKM. This CDR3 has 16 amino acids. V lost 7 bases to trimming and J lost 4 bases; unmatched junction nucleotides: 10. CDR3 residues: CASKVGRTSGSYEQYF. CDR3 bases: TGTGCCAGCAAAGTTGGTCGGACTAGCGGGAGTTACGAGCAGTACTTC.

J is TRBJ2-2 and V is TRBV7-6, with TRBD1 identical over 8 bases. Germline V gene lookup returns CDR1 SGHVS and CDR2 FNYEAQ. This CDR3 comprises 16 residues. After removal of 0 bases from V and 4 bases from J, the junction contained 4 bases not matched to a gene. The CDR3 region is CASSLAGQASTGELFF. CDR3 bases: TGTGCCAGCAGCTTAGCGGGACAGGCGAGCACCGGGGAGCTGTTTTTT.

This clone came up a few times. This chain joins TRBV5-6 and TRBJ1-6, with 7 bases fitting TRBD1. The V gene's germline CDR1 is SGHDT and CDR2 YYEEEE. The CDR3 sequence is 17 residues long. V trimming: 3 bases; J trimming: 5 bases; junction bases outside the gene matches: 11. The CDR3 region is CASSSTDDRANNSPLHF. The CDR3 nucleotides are TGTGCCAGCAGCTCCACCGATGACAGGGCTAATAATTCACCCCTCCACTTT.

The genes are TRBV9 and TRBJ1-4; 10 bases fit TRBD1. The V gene's germline CDR1 is SGDLS and CDR2 YYNGEE. The CDR3 loop spans 17 amino acids. The V segment lost 3 bases and the J segment 7 bases; nucleotides outside the gene matches: 12. The CDR3 spells CASSADRGPVGSEKLFF. The DNA for the CDR3 is TGTGCCAGCAGCGCAGACAGGGGGCCGGTCGGTTCTGAAAAACTGTTTTTT.

The rearrangement links TRBV4-3 to TRBJ2-3; 7 positions agree with TRBD2. Unmatched junction bases numbered 14, after V lost 10 bases and J lost 4 bases. The CDR3 contains 15 residues. CDR1 is LGHNA, CDR2 YSLEER, per germline. The CDR3 DNA reads TGCGCCACTGCGCGAGGGGCGGGAGCCCCAGATACGCAGTATTTT. Its translation: CATARGAGAPDTQYF.

The chain joins TRBV9 to TRBJ2-7, with D possibly being TRBD2 (6 bases). CDR1 and CDR2 from the germline V gene are SGDLS and YYNGEE. The CDR3 is made up of 15 amino acids. The V end was cut by 0 bases, the J end by 0 bases, with 10 bases between. The CDR3 region is CASSVGRGPSYEQYF. Written as DNA, the CDR3 is TGTGCCAGCAGCGTAGGGCGGGGCCCCTCCTACGAGCAGTACTTC.

This clone was found once. This chain links TRBV7-9 with TRBJ1-2, with TRBD1 matching 7 bases. Trimming at V came to 5 bases and at J to 5 bases, leaving 8 bases not matched to a gene. Germline loops: CDR1 SEHNR, CDR2 FQNEAQ (reference sequence). There are 14 residues in the CDR3. CDR3 nucleotide sequence: TGTGCCAGCAGCCAGCAAGACAGGGTTTATGGCTACACCTTC. Protein: CASSQQDRVYGYTF. Together with reference TRBV7-9 and TRBJ1-2, the CDR3 gives the full variable domain: DTGVSQNPRHKITKRGQNVTFRCDPISEHNRLYWYRQTLGQGPEFLTYFQNEAQLEKSRLLSDRFSAERPKGSFSTLEIQRTEQGDSAMYLCASSQQDRVYGYTFGSGTRLTVV.

The rearrangement joins TRBV7-9 to TRBJ1-2; D gene unclear. Germline V gene sequence: CDR1 SEHNR, CDR2 FQNEAQ (reference sequence). The CDR3 is made up of 12 amino acids. Trimming shortened V by 3 bases and J by 8 bases, and 10 bases separated the two germline ends. The CDR3 reads CASSFAGGGYTF. For the CDR3, the DNA is TGTGCCAGCAGCTTCGCAGGTGGGGGCTACACCTTC. The variable domain in full, completed from reference TRBV7-9 and TRBJ1-2, reads DTGVSQNPRHKITKRGQNVTFRCDPISEHNRLYWYRQTLGQGPEFLTYFQNEAQLEKSRLLSDRFSAERPKGSFSTLEIQRTEQGDSAMYLCASSFAGGGYTFGSGTRLTVV.

The chain links TRBV7-9 to TRBJ2-1; D is uncertain. The germline V gene encodes CDR1 SEHNR and CDR2 FQNEAQ (reference sequence). The CDR3 totals 11 residues. Trimming cost V 5 bases and J 8 bases, with 7 bases left between them. CDR3 amino acids: CASSPKYEQFF. In DNA form, the CDR3 reads TGTGCCAGCAGCCCTAAGTATGAGCAGTTCTTC.

This chain links TRBV19 with TRBJ2-1; tentatively, D is TRBD1 (5 bases). In germline, CDR1 is LNHDA, CDR2 SQIVND (reference sequence). CDR3 length: 14 amino acids. V was shortened by 7 bases and J by 4 bases, with 14 bases between the two germline ends. The CDR3 is CASTSDISYNEQFF. CDR3 nucleotide sequence: TGTGCCAGTACCTCGGACATTTCATACAATGAGCAGTTCTTC.

The V and J genes are TRBV28 and TRBJ1-2; a weak D match, TRBD1 (5 bases). CDR1 is MDHEN and CDR2 is SYDVKM in the germline V gene. The CDR3 length is 14 residues. The V end lost 3 bases, the J end lost 6 bases, and 14 bases lay between the germline ends. CDR3 residues: CASSFRGGYHGYTF. CDR3 bases: TGTGCCAGCAGTTTTAGGGGAGGATATCATGGCTACACCTTC.

This clone appeared a single time. The gene calls are TRBV5-4 and TRBJ2-2; 12 positions agree with TRBD2. The length of the CDR3 is 17 residues. Germline-derived CDR1 and CDR2 are SGHNT and YYREEE (reference sequence). V lost 3 bases and J lost 3; bases outside the gene matches: 6. The CDR3 nucleotides read TGTGCCAGCAGCTCCGGACTAGCGGGACTCGACACCGGGGAGCTGTTTTTT. Residues: CASSSGLAGLDTGELFF.

The chain is built from TRBV4-1 and TRBJ2-3; 12 bases agree with TRBD2. V was pared by 1 base and J by 4 bases, with 3 bases of the junction left unmatched. The germline gives CDR1 MGHRA, CDR2 YSYEKL. The CDR3 runs to 16 residues. The chain's CDR3 is CASSQVLAGGPDTQYF. The DNA for the CDR3 is TGCGCCAGCAGCCAAGTGCTAGCGGGAGGGCCAGATACGCAGTATTTT.

The genes are TRBV29-1 and TRBJ2-3, with TRBD2 matching 9 bases. The V gene's germline CDR1 is SQVTM and CDR2 ANQGSEA. After removal of 3 bases from V and 2 bases from J, the junction contained 9 bases not matched to a gene. The CDR3 covers 16 residues. CDR3 residues: CSVDPGLAHDTDTQYF. The CDR3 nucleotides are TGCAGCGTTGATCCGGGACTAGCACATGACACAGATACGCAGTATTTT.

This clone was observed a single time. The rearrangement links TRBV6-5 to TRBJ2-7; tentative D call: TRBD2 (7 bases). The CDR3 is 13 residues long. Trimming removed 6 bases from V and 4 bases from J, with 13 bases in between. CDR1 MNHEY and CDR2 SVGAGI come from the germline V gene. The CDR3 DNA sequence: TGTGCCAGCAGCCCGGGGGGACATTACGAGCAGTACTTC. It translates to CASSPGGHYEQYF.

The rearrangement joins TRBV27 to TRBJ2-5; 7 bases agree with TRBD2. V gave up 5 bases and J gave up 4 bases; unmatched junction bases: 7. The germline CDR1 and CDR2 sequences are MNHEY and SMNVEV (reference sequence). This CDR3 spans 14 amino acids. CDR3 in DNA: TGTGCCAGCAGTCCCCTTGGCGGGGGAGAGACCCAGTACTTC. Its protein product is CASSPLGGGETQYF.

The sample holds a few counts of this clone. This chain joins TRBV28 and TRBJ2-5; 7 nucleotides agree with TRBD2. The CDR3 is 16 amino acids. Germline lookup yields CDR1 MDHEN and CDR2 SYDVKM. J was trimmed by 5 bases and V by 2 bases; bases with no gene match: 11. In DNA, the CDR3 is TGTGCCAGCAGTTTAGGGGCGGCGGGGAGGGCGGAGACCCAGTACTTC. It encodes CASSLGAAGRAETQYF.

The gene calls are TRBV27 and TRBJ2-7; no reliable D call. This CDR3 contains 13 residues. Germline assignment: CDR1 MNHEY and CDR2 SMNVEV (reference sequence). Trimming removed 3 bases at V and 0 bases at J, with 6 bases between. The CDR3 DNA reads TGTGCCAGCAGTTTTGGCTTCTCCTACGAGCAGTACTTC. Its translation: CASSFGFSYEQYF.

The chain combines TRBV19 with TRBJ2-5; TRBD2 matches 12 bases. Germline V lookup: CDR1 LNHDA, CDR2 SQIVND (reference sequence). V trimming: 6 bases; J trimming: 5 bases; junction bases outside the gene matches: 16. The CDR3 totals 18 residues. The CDR3 is CASSGTPGLAGPGETQYF. Written as DNA, the CDR3 is TGTGCCAGTAGCGGGACCCCGGGACTAGCGGGCCCTGGGGAGACCCAGTACTTC.

The genes are TRBV18 and TRBJ1-5; 11 bases match TRBD1. Germline V gene sequence: CDR1 KGHSH, CDR2 LQKENI. The V gene end was trimmed by 4 bases and the J gene end by 2 bases; junction bases not matched to a gene: 16. CDR3 length: 20 residues. CDR3 region: CASSQVSGQGASGGNQPQHF. As DNA, the CDR3 is TGTGCCAGCTCACAAGTCAGCGGACAGGGGGCCTCCGGAGGCAATCAGCCCCAGCATTTT.

The CDR3 DNA follows: TGTGCCAGCAGCCGAAGGACTAGCGGGAGTCACACCGGGGAGCTGTTTTTT. Protein sequence: CASSRRTSGSHTGELFF. This rearrangement joins TRBV27 to TRBJ2-2, with TRBD2 matching over 13 bases. The CDR3 runs to 17 residues. Trimming removed 6 bases from V and 3 bases from J; junction bases left unmatched: 7. Germline CDR1 and CDR2: MNHEY and SMNVEV (reference sequence).